This is a list of T cell receptor beta chains from one sample in a study of vaccination effects on CD4 cells after COVID-19. These TCRs' antigens remain unknown. Sequenced by immunoSEQ multiplex PCR; TCRdb stores in-frame clones only, minus some. The sample has around 30,000 clones, approximately 70% seen once; the top ten hold approximately 3.6%. Sample: CD4+ T cells from PBMCs cultured without peptide, taken before COVID-19 vaccination. The receptor set was obtained from a human donor who received a COVID-19 vaccine. Both conserved end residues are part of each CDR3. The D gene is left open where the match is weak. Size values are once, few and many counts, or a class for expanded clones, and some rows have none.

TRBD1	-	TRBV14	TRBJ2-1	TGTGCCAGCAGCCGCCGACAGGGTCGGCACAGGGAGCAGTTCTTC	CASSRRQGRHREQFF
-	-	TRBV6-5	TRBJ1-2	TGTGCCAGCAGTTACCGGGGGGTAGGGGGCTACACCTTC	CASSYRGVGGYTF
-	few	TRBV6-2/TRBV6-3	TRBJ1-2	-	CASSSSVNYGYTF
-	-	TRBV5-6	TRBJ2-7	TGTGCCAGCAGAATCAATCAGGGGATCCCCTACGAGCAGTACTTC	CASRINQGIPYEQYF
-	-	TRBV7-6	TRBJ2-7	TGTGCCAGCAGCTTAGCGGCGTTTGGACAGATCTACGAGCAGTACTTC	CASSLAAFGQIYEQYF
-	-	TRBV5-1	TRBJ1-1	TGCGCCAGCAGCCTCAATTCGGGGAACACTGAAGCTTTCTTT	CASSLNSGNTEAFF
-	few	TRBV27	TRBJ1-2	TGTGCCAGCAGTGTAGCTGGGGTAGGGTATGGCTACACCTTC	CASSVAGVGYGYTF
-	-	TRBV7-9	TRBJ2-5	TGTGCCAGCAGCTTATACGCAGGTCAAGAGACCCAGTACTTC	CASSLYAGQETQYF
TRBD1	few	TRBV5-1	TRBJ1-2	TGCGCCAGCAGCTTGGCTCTTCAGGGGGGCGCGGGGGGCTACACCTTC	CASSLALQGGAGGYTF
-	-	TRBV27	TRBJ2-3	TGTGCCAGCAGCCCAACAGGTTCCGTGGTAGCCCACAATACGCAGTATTTT	CASSPTGSVVAHNTQYF
-	few	TRBV6-4	TRBJ1-5	TGTGCCAGCAGCGCGGCGGGTTTGAGCAATCAGCCCCAGCATTTT	CASSAAGLSNQPQHF
TRBD1	-	TRBV10-3	TRBJ1-5	TGTGCCAAGTTACCAGGGGGCTGGGGCAATCAGCCCCAGCATTTT	CAKLPGGWGNQPQHF
-	-	TRBV2	TRBJ1-5	TGTGCCAGCAAGGTCGGGGAGGGCAATCAGCCCCAGCATTTT	CASKVGEGNQPQHF